This T cell receptor beta chain was found in a study of T-cell reconstitution after alpha-beta-depleted transplantation in children. As it was prepared, the TCRbeta library received unique molecular identifiers. TCRdb independently ran MiXCR on the PCR reads; one entry per CDR3 protein. The sample contains 260,000 or so distinct CDR3 sequences, 12% of which appear only once. This CDR3 contains 15 residues. J lost 4 bases, V lost 5 bases, and 6 bases had no gene match. From germline, CDR1 is SGHTA and CDR2 FQGNSA. The source of this sequence is a human donor who donated a stem cell graft to a child with acute lymphoblastic leukemia. This material consisted of PBMCs from the stem cell graft donor, taken from the stem cell graft. The chain uses TRBV7-2 and TRBJ1-2, with 11 bases that match TRBD1. The CDR3 DNA sequence: TGTGCCAGCAGCCTCGTGGGACAGGGGGGCTATGGCTACACCTTC. Translating gives CASSLVGQGGYGYTF.